The 2 T cell receptor beta chains below were found in one sample sequenced in a study of CD4 T cell repertoires in COVID-19. Repertoires were generated with immunoSEQ multiplex PCR, while TCRdb's copy carries only in-frame clones and drops some. Among about 75,000 clones listed, 83% were seen once. Sequences were derived from CD4+ T cells from peripheral blood, sampled after recovery from COVID-19. The receptors here all came from a human donor who had COVID-19.

The chain links TRBV5-1 to TRBJ2-7; 9 bases match TRBD2. This CDR3 spans 15 amino acids. V lost 1 base and J lost 4; bases outside the gene matches: 6. The germline gives CDR1 SGHRS, CDR2 YFSETQ. CDR3 in DNA: TGCGCCAGCAGCTTGAGGGCGGGAGGGTGGTACGAGCAGTACTTC. Translating it yields CASSLRAGGWYEQYF.

V and J are TRBV6-1 and TRBJ1-2; no firm D call. CDR3 length: 15 amino acids. From germline, CDR1 is MNHNS and CDR2 SASEGT. Between the trimmed V and J ends, which lost 3 bases and 4 bases, there was a span of 15 bases. The CDR3 DNA reads TGTGCCAGCAGTGATGCAGTCACAGCAGTCTATGGCTACACCTTC. Its protein product is CASSDAVTAVYGYTF.